These 28 T cell receptor beta chains originate from one sample sequenced in a study of T cells in Graves' hyperthyroidism and ophthalmopathy. RNA transcripts served as the template for amplifying TCR beta CDR3 regions. HTBI primers drove first-round RT-PCR of the TCR CDR3. TCRdb analysed the multiplex PCR reads with MiXCR anew, one entry per CDR3 protein. The repertoire holds a few hundred thousand distinct CDR3 sequences, with around 18% as singletons. Sample: blood. The receptors derive from a man in his forties with Graves' hyperthyroidism.

The V gene is TRBV6-1, the J gene TRBJ2-3, with D unresolved. Germline lookup yields CDR1 MNHNS and CDR2 SASEGT. The CDR3 runs to 15 residues. V dropped 5 bases and J dropped 0 bases, with 12 bases sitting between them. DNA for the CDR3: TGTGCCAGCAGTAAAGGGTTCACTAGCACAGATACGCAGTATTTT. Translation gives CASSKGFTSTDTQYF.

Ten or more counts support this clonotype. This chain connects TRBV28 to TRBJ2-4; 10 bases line up with TRBD1. The V gene's germline CDR1 is MDHEN and CDR2 SYDVKM. This CDR3 is built from 18 residues. J lost 8 bases, V lost 1 base, and 14 bases had no gene match. The DNA of the CDR3 is TGTGCCAGCAGTTTATATAAAGGGGCGACAGGGGGCAGGTACATTCAGTACTTC. Amino acids: CASSLYKGATGGRYIQYF.

The chain couples TRBV12-3 or TRBV12-4 to TRBJ2-1; the D call may be TRBD1 or TRBD2 (6 bases each). V lost 0 bases and J lost 8, with 11 bases in between. The CDR3 runs 14 residues. CDR3 coding DNA: TGTGCCAGCAGTTTAGCGGGGGGCGTCGATGAGCAGTTCTTC. It encodes CASSLAGGVDEQFF.

This clonotype was counted ten times or more. The chain has TRBV27 and TRBJ1-1; possible D gene TRBD1, 6 bases. Germline V gene sequence: CDR1 MNHEY, CDR2 SMNVEV (reference sequence). This CDR3 is 17 amino acids long. Trimming cost V 0 bases and J 5 bases, with 19 bases left between them. CDR3: CASSLSSYGGLVTEAFF. The CDR3 nucleotides are TGTGCCAGCAGTTTATCGAGTTACGGGGGGCTGGTAACTGAAGCTTTCTTT.

The table lists this clonotype with many counts. The rearrangement uses TRBV20-1 and TRBJ2-1; 9 bases align to TRBD2. Germline values: CDR1 DFQATT, CDR2 SNEGSKA (reference sequence). CDR3 length: 15 amino acids. Losses at the gene ends were 3 bases for V and 5 bases for J; bases not matched to a gene: 8. Here the CDR3 reads CSASSGGRLNNEQFF. DNA of the CDR3: TGCAGTGCTAGTAGCGGGGGCCGTTTGAACAATGAGCAGTTCTTC.

This clonotype was observed at least ten times. The chain joins TRBV12-3 or TRBV12-4 to TRBJ2-6; TRBD1 is a possible D gene (6 bases). V was pared by 6 bases and J by 2 bases, with 11 bases between. The CDR3 runs 15 residues. CDR3 protein: CASSPQGAGANVLTF. CDR3 DNA sequence: TGTGCCAGCAGCCCACAGGGCGCTGGGGCCAACGTCCTGACTTTC.

V and J are TRBV7-9 and TRBJ1-4, with 7 bases that match TRBD1. Germline V CDR1 and CDR2: SEHNR, FQNEAQ (reference sequence). J gave up 1 base and V 5 bases, and 7 bases lay outside the gene matches. CDR3 size: 16 residues. CDR3 protein: CASSPTGWGTNEKLFF. The CDR3 region has the DNA TGTGCCAGCAGCCCGACAGGGTGGGGAACTAATGAAAAACTGTTTTTT.

This clonotype came up a few times. The V call is TRBV30, the J call TRBJ2-7, with D perhaps being TRBD1 or TRBD2 (6 bases each). The CDR3 length is 12 residues. From germline, CDR1 is GTSNPN and CDR2 SVGIG (reference sequence). V lost 5 bases to trimming and J lost 5 bases, with 13 bases between them. The CDR3 region is CAWGGGPHEQYF. The CDR3 region has the DNA TGTGCCTGGGGAGGGGGACCGCACGAGCAGTACTTC.

This clonotype has only a few counts. The V call is TRBV15, the J call TRBJ1-2; D is possibly TRBD1 (6 bases). Germline V CDR1 and CDR2: LNHNV, YYDKDF (reference sequence). This CDR3 is 14 amino acids long. V dropped 4 bases and J dropped 7 bases, with 16 bases sitting between them. DNA for the CDR3: TGTGCCACCAGCACGGACCGAGGGGGGGGTGGCTACACCTTC. Translating gives CATSTDRGGGGYTF. The full variable domain, completed using reference TRBV15 and TRBJ1-2, is DAMVIQNPRYQVTQFGKPVTLSCSQTLNHNVMYWYQQKSSQAPKLLFHYYDKDFNNEADTPDNFQSRRPNTSFCFLDIRSPGLGDTAMYLCATSTDRGGGGYTFGSGTRLTVV.

Notes on this clonotype: Sequence at one end of the junction differs from germline and may be a read error. This CDR3 reads CIARDPRGGAYQPQHF. CDR3 coding DNA: TGCATTGCTAGGGATCCCAGGGGGGGGGCTTATCAGCCCCAGCATTTT. The chain is built from TRBV20-1 and TRBJ1-5; 7 nucleotides align to TRBD1. Looked up from germline, CDR1 is DFQATT and CDR2 is SNEGSKA (reference sequence). The CDR3 extends over 16 amino acids.

In its sample, this clonotype was seen many times. The CDR3 here is CASSQEWTAPETQYF. The CDR3 DNA reads as TGTGCCAGCAGCCAAGAGTGGACGGCCCCGGAGACCCAGTACTTC. The gene calls are TRBV14 and TRBJ2-5, with D unclear. V lost 0 bases and J 5 bases, leaving 13 bases between the germline ends. This CDR3 has 15 amino acids. The germline V gene has CDR1 SGHDN and CDR2 FVKESK.

The chain carries TRBV5-6 and TRBJ1-1; D call uncertain. Germline loops: CDR1 SGHDT, CDR2 YYEEEE. The CDR3 has 17 amino acids. The V gene lost 0 bases and the J gene lost 0 bases, with 15 bases spanning the gap. The CDR3 nucleotides are TGTGCCAGCAGCTTGGCCGTTACTCTCACACTGAACACTGAAGCTTTCTTT. Amino acids: CASSLAVTLTLNTEAFF. Filled out from reference TRBV5-6 and TRBJ1-1, the complete variable domain reads DAGVTQSPTHLIKTRGQQVTLRCSPKSGHDTVSWYQQALGQGPQFIFQYYEEEERQRGNFPDRFSGHQFPNYSSELNVNALLLGDSALYLCASSLAVTLTLNTEAFFGQGTRLTVV.

This clonotype was detected many times. The CDR3 is CAWSVGLSTGELFF. The CDR3 region has the DNA TGTGCCTGGAGTGTCGGGCTGAGCACCGGGGAGCTGTTTTTT. V usage is TRBV30 and J usage is TRBJ2-2; D is uncertain. V was shortened by 0 bases and J by 4 bases, with 9 bases between the two germline ends. The CDR3 sequence is 14 residues long. The germline gives CDR1 GTSNPN, CDR2 SVGIG (reference sequence). The full variable domain, rest sourced from reference TRBV30 and TRBJ2-2, is SQTIHQWPATLVQPVGSPLSLECTVEGTSNPNLYWYRQAAGRGLQLLFYSVGIGQISSEVPQNLSASRPQDRQFILSSKKLLLSDSGFYLCAWSVGLSTGELFFGEGSRLTVL.

The chain recombines TRBV7-2 with TRBJ1-1; D is undetermined. This CDR3 comprises 15 residues. Germline CDR1 is SGHTA and CDR2 is FQGNSA. V lost 3 bases to trimming and J lost 0 bases, with 11 bases between them. CDR3 nucleotides: TGTGCCAGCAGCTTGAACATGGTCATGAACACTGAAGCTTTCTTT. Translated: CASSLNMVMNTEAFF.

This clonotype was found many times. The chain combines TRBV9 with TRBJ1-2, with D hard to call. The CDR3 loop spans 14 amino acids. Germline CDR1 SGDLS, CDR2 YYNGEE. V lost 3 bases and J lost 0, with 9 bases in between. This chain's CDR3 is CASSGRETNYGYTF. CDR3 nucleotides: TGTGCCAGCAGCGGCCGGGAAACTAACTATGGCTACACCTTC.

This clonotype was observed a handful of times. This rearrangement joins TRBV2 to TRBJ1-2; 9 bases agree with TRBD1. This CDR3 spans 16 amino acids. Unmatched junction bases numbered 10, after V lost 6 bases and J lost 2 bases. Germline CDR1 and CDR2: SNHLY and FYNNEI. Here the CDR3 DNA reads TGTGCCAGCAGCAACGCACAGGGGGCTGCGAACTATGGCTACACCTTC. It is translated as CASSNAQGAANYGYTF.

This clonotype was observed a few times. This chain joins TRBV6-4 and TRBJ2-7; D not certain. The CDR3 runs 15 residues. Per germline, CDR1 MRHNA and CDR2 SNTAGT. Trimming took off 4 bases at V and 2 bases at J, with 15 bases between the two ends. Written as DNA, the CDR3 is TGTGCCAGCAGTGGCAATACATGCCATACCTACGAGCAGTACTTC. Translated, it gives CASSGNTCHTYEQYF.

This chain joins TRBV24-1 and TRBJ2-1, with TRBD1 matching over 9 bases. The trim removed 3 bases at V and 5 bases at J, leaving 7 bases unmatched. Germline V gives CDR1 KGHDR, CDR2 SFDVKD. This CDR3 is 16 amino acids long. The CDR3 sequence: CATSDPGQGGHNEQFF. In DNA form, the CDR3 reads TGTGCCACCAGTGATCCGGGACAGGGAGGGCACAATGAGCAGTTCTTC.

In this sample, this clonotype turned up a few times. This chain uses TRBV9 with TRBJ2-3, with 8 nucleotides matching TRBD2. Per germline, CDR1 SGDLS and CDR2 YYNGEE. The CDR3 runs to 16 residues. The J segment lost 5 bases and the V segment lost 1 base, leaving 9 bases of the junction unmatched. The CDR3 loop reads CASSVKAGALGDTQYF. The CDR3 DNA follows: TGTGCCAGCAGCGTAAAAGCGGGGGCCCTCGGAGATACGCAGTATTTT.

Many counts were recorded for this clonotype. The chain joins TRBV28 to TRBJ1-1; no clear D. V gave up 7 bases and J gave up 6 bases, with 18 bases separating them. Germline assignment: CDR1 MDHEN and CDR2 SYDVKM. The CDR3 loop spans 14 amino acids. The DNA for the CDR3 is TGTGCCAGCACCCTTACCCTAGACCAGGCTGAAGCTTTCTTT. Translating gives CASTLTLDQAEAFF. Full variable domain (remainder filled in from reference TRBV28 and TRBJ1-1): DVKVTQSSRYLVKRTGEKVFLECVQDMDHENMFWYRQDPGLGLRLIYFSYDVKMKEKGDIPEGYSVSREKKERFSLILESASTNQTSMYLCASTLTLDQAEAFFGQGTRLTVV.

This clonotype was seen many times. The genes are TRBV7-8 and TRBJ1-2; unclear D gene. Germline lookup yields CDR1 SGHVS and CDR2 FQNEAQ. This CDR3 has 12 residues. Trimming left V 1 base short and J 5 bases short, with 5 bases between. As DNA, the CDR3 is TGTGCCAGCAGCTTAGGACGATATGGCTACACCTTC. This encodes CASSLGRYGYTF.

This clonotype appeared a few times. V gene TRBV4-3 combines with J gene TRBJ1-5; D is unresolved. CDR3 length: 17 residues. Germline lookup yields CDR1 LGHNA and CDR2 YSLEER. V lost 0 bases to trimming and J lost 0 bases, with 12 bases between them. The DNA of the CDR3 is TGCGCCAGCAGCCAAGAAGTTTCCCAGAGTAGCAATCAGCCCCAGCATTTT. It encodes CASSQEVSQSSNQPQHF.

This clonotype appeared many times. J is TRBJ2-2 and V is TRBV11-2, with 8 positions matching TRBD2. The V and J ends lost 4 bases and 6 bases, in that order; junction bases with no gene match: 7. Germline values: CDR1 SGHAT, CDR2 FQNNGV. The CDR3 is made up of 15 amino acids. CDR3 DNA sequence: TGTGCCAGCAGCTCGGGACTAGTCTCTGCCGGGGAGCTGTTTTTT. Its translation: CASSSGLVSAGELFF. Using reference TRBV11-2 and TRBJ2-2 for the parts outside the CDR3, the full variable domain is EAGVAQSPRYKIIEKRQSVAFWCNPISGHATLYWYQQILGQGPKLLIQFQNNGVVDDSQLPKDRFSAERLKGVDSTLKIQPAKLEDSAVYLCASSSGLVSAGELFFGEGSRLTVL.

There are many counts of this clonotype. The chain is built from TRBV2 and TRBJ2-4, with TRBD1 as a possible D gene (5 bases). V was shortened by 8 bases and J by 0 bases, with 11 bases between the two germline ends. Germline V CDR1 and CDR2: SNHLY, FYNNEI. The CDR3 is made up of 14 amino acids. CDR3 amino acids: CASGLGLAKNIQYF. The CDR3 DNA reads as TGTGCCAGCGGTCTGGGGCTAGCCAAAAACATTCAGTACTTC.

On this clonotype itself: Being one base from a much bigger clone, this may be a read error. In DNA, the CDR3 is TGCAGTGCTGATCAGGAGGGCAGAGAGACCCAGTACTTC. Translation gives CSADQEGRETQYF. The chain links TRBV20-1 to TRBJ2-5, with D perhaps TRBD2 (6 bases). Trimming left V 5 bases short and J 4 bases short, with 14 bases between. The germline V gene has CDR1 DFQATT and CDR2 SNEGSKA (reference sequence). The CDR3 consists of 13 residues.

Judged by abundance, this clonotype is medium-sized. V is TRBV7-8 and J is TRBJ1-1, with D possibly TRBD1 on 6 matching bases. Germline CDR1 and CDR2: SGHVS and FQNEAQ. Trimming pared 1 base from V and 3 bases from J, leaving 15 bases between. The CDR3 spans 16 residues. CDR3 amino acids: CASSLGAGAWDTEAFF. In DNA, the CDR3 is TGTGCCAGCAGCTTAGGGGCAGGGGCATGGGACACTGAAGCTTTCTTT.

This clonotype was counted between two and nine times. It may be a read error: a sequence one base away is much more abundant. The chain combines TRBV5-1 with TRBJ1-5; D unresolved. V lost 0 bases to trimming and J lost 9 bases, with 10 bases between them. The CDR3 covers 13 residues. In germline, CDR1 is SGHRS, CDR2 YFSETQ. This CDR3 is CASSLEGRPPQHF. The CDR3 DNA is TGCGCCAGCAGCTTGGAAGGGAGACCGCCCCAGCATTTT.

The chain uses TRBV24-1 and TRBJ1-2, with D unresolved. Trimming took off 4 bases at V and 1 base at J, with 9 bases between the two ends. This CDR3 has 14 residues. From germline, CDR1 is KGHDR and CDR2 SFDVKD. CDR3 bases: TGTGCCACCAGTGACCCCGCCAGTAACTATGGCTACACCTTC. This translates into CATSDPASNYGYTF.